Below are 19 T cell receptor beta chains sequenced from a single sample in a study of T cell responses to AZD1222 COVID-19 vaccine. The data were produced by immunoSEQ multiplex PCR, yet TCRdb's version contains in-frame clones alone and is incomplete. The sample records over 100,000 clones, 90% to 95% being singletons. Sample: peripheral blood, taken on day 0 of AZD1222 vaccination. These receptors were obtained from an adult in good health.

The chain has TRBV9 and TRBJ1-1; 7 positions agree with TRBD1. The CDR3 runs 16 residues. Germline V lookup: CDR1 SGDLS, CDR2 YYNGEE. The V gene end was trimmed by 3 bases and the J gene end by 0 bases; junction bases not matched to a gene: 8. CDR3 bases: TGTGCCAGCAGCGCCCCTAAGGGACAGCTGAACACTGAAGCTTTCTTT. Its translation: CASSAPKGQLNTEAFF.

The chain carries TRBV27 and TRBJ1-1; D not resolved. V was trimmed by 2 bases and J by 4 bases, leaving 14 bases between them. This CDR3 is 15 amino acids long. The germline gives CDR1 MNHEY, CDR2 SMNVEV (reference sequence). In DNA form, the CDR3 reads TGTGCCAGCAGTTTAGCCCCCGCGGGGTTCACTGAAGCTTTCTTT. It specifies CASSLAPAGFTEAFF.

The chain is built from TRBV7-3 and TRBJ2-4, with D maybe TRBD2 (6 bases). V gave up 2 bases and J gave up 8 bases, with 10 bases separating them. Germline-derived CDR1 and CDR2 are SGHTA and FQGTGA. This CDR3 is 13 amino acids long. The CDR3: CASSLGPGDIQYF. CDR3 coding DNA: TGTGCCAGCAGCTTAGGTCCGGGGGACATTCAGTACTTC.

The gene calls are TRBV7-9 and TRBJ2-7; 7 positions match TRBD2. Germline lookup yields CDR1 SEHNR and CDR2 FQNEAQ (reference sequence). Trimming cost V 4 bases and J 2 bases; bases outside gene matches: 8. The CDR3 loop spans 15 amino acids. Here the CDR3 reads CASSSLREGPYEQYF. The CDR3 nucleotides are TGTGCCAGCAGCTCTTTAAGGGAGGGACCCTACGAGCAGTACTTC.

The chain uses TRBV18 and TRBJ2-7; 10 positions match TRBD1. The J segment lost 0 bases and the V segment lost 3 bases, leaving 8 bases of the junction unmatched. This CDR3 has 17 residues. Looked up from germline, CDR1 is KGHSH and CDR2 is LQKENI. The CDR3 nucleotides are TGTGCCAGCTCACCCCCCACGGGACAGGGGTTCTCCTACGAGCAGTACTTC. Translating gives CASSPPTGQGFSYEQYF.

V is TRBV30 and J is TRBJ1-1, with TRBD1 matching over 7 bases. The CDR3 is made up of 13 amino acids. Unmatched junction bases numbered 5, after V lost 4 bases and J lost 3 bases. Germline-derived CDR1 and CDR2 are GTSNPN and SVGIG (reference sequence). The CDR3 region has the DNA TGTGCCTGGACAGGGGGACCCTACACTGAAGCTTTCTTT. This codes for CAWTGGPYTEAFF.

The chain combines TRBV6-1 with TRBJ2-3; 8 nucleotides align to TRBD1. V lost 3 bases, J lost 7 bases, and 9 bases stayed unmatched. Germline-derived CDR1 and CDR2 are MNHNS and SASEGT. The CDR3 has 15 amino acids. The CDR3 reads CASSDRTGNSNTQYF. The CDR3 DNA is TGTGCCAGCAGTGACAGGACAGGGAACTCGAATACGCAGTATTTT.

The chain recombines TRBV30 with TRBJ1-3; D is perhaps TRBD1 (5 bases). From germline, CDR1 is GTSNPN and CDR2 SVGIG (reference sequence). CDR3 length: 16 amino acids. The V and J ends lost 4 bases and 5 bases respectively, with 21 bases between them. This chain's CDR3 is CAWTIFPGRGRNTIYF. The CDR3 nucleotides are TGTGCCTGGACTATCTTCCCCGGAAGGGGTAGAAACACCATATATTTT.

The V call is TRBV5-1, the J call TRBJ1-2; D remains ambiguous. CDR1 and CDR2 (germline): SGHRS, YFSETQ. CDR3 length: 15 residues. V lost 4 bases, J lost 8 bases, and 21 bases lay in between. For the CDR3, the DNA is TGCGCCAGCAGCAGAACAGAGGGCAGTTCCTGGGGCTACACCTTC. As protein: CASSRTEGSSWGYTF. The full variable domain, with the rest looked up from reference TRBV5-1 and TRBJ1-2, is KAGVTQTPRYLIKTRGQQVTLSCSPISGHRSVSWYQQTPGQGLQFLFEYFSETQRNKGNFPGRFSGRQFSNSRSEMNVSTLELGDSALYLCASSRTEGSSWGYTFGSGTRLTVV.

The chain is built from TRBV6-5 and TRBJ2-5; D not resolved. The germline V gene has CDR1 MNHEY and CDR2 SVGAGI. This CDR3 region has 12 residues. The germline V and J ends were trimmed by 0 bases and 5 bases, with 4 bases remaining between them. The CDR3 protein is CASSYSPETQYF. DNA of the CDR3: TGTGCCAGCAGTTACTCACCCGAGACCCAGTACTTC.

This sequence joins TRBV5-6 and TRBJ1-1; D ambiguous. The CDR3 is 13 amino acids. V dropped 4 bases and J dropped 4 bases, with 11 bases sitting between them. Germline V lookup: CDR1 SGHDT, CDR2 YYEEEE. The CDR3 bases are TGTGCCAGCAGCCCTCCGGCCCTCACTGAAGCTTTCTTT. Its translation: CASSPPALTEAFF.

The J gene is TRBJ2-7, the V gene TRBV9, with TRBD1 matching 9 bases. Germline CDR1 SGDLS, CDR2 YYNGEE. Trimming removed 5 bases from V and 4 bases from J; junction bases left unmatched: 10. CDR3 length: 15 residues. The CDR3 coding sequence is TGTGCCAGCAGTCCCCCGGACAGGGGCCTTTACGAGCAGTACTTC. As protein: CASSPPDRGLYEQYF.

V usage is TRBV2 and J usage is TRBJ1-2; D unclear. In germline, CDR1 is SNHLY, CDR2 FYNNEI. Trimming pared 8 bases from V and 1 base from J, leaving 14 bases between. The CDR3 is 14 amino acids. The chain's CDR3 is CASVETASNYGYTF. In DNA, the CDR3 is TGTGCCAGCGTTGAGACGGCTAGTAACTATGGCTACACCTTC.

This rearrangement joins TRBV19 to TRBJ1-6; 7 bases fit TRBD1. V lost 6 bases, J lost 10 bases, and 9 bases stayed unmatched. The V gene's germline CDR1 is LNHDA and CDR2 SQIVND (reference sequence). The CDR3 sequence is 14 residues long. CDR3 sequence: CASSRGSGGSPLHF. CDR3 coding DNA: TGTGCCAGTAGCAGGGGGAGCGGGGGCTCACCCCTCCACTTT. Full variable domain (remainder filled in from reference TRBV19 and TRBJ1-6): DGGITQSPKYLFRKEGQNVTLSCEQNLNHDAMYWYRQDPGQGLRLIYYSQIVNDFQKGDIAEGYSVSREKKESFPLTVTSAQKNPTAFYLCASSRGSGGSPLHFGNGTRLTVT.

The rearrangement links TRBV11-3 to TRBJ2-1; 8 bases align to TRBD1. Trimming cost V 3 bases and J 7 bases; bases outside gene matches: 5. Germline lookup yields CDR1 SGHNT and CDR2 YENEEA. CDR3 length: 14 residues. For the CDR3, the DNA is TGTGCCAGCAGCTTCGGGACAGGCTATAATGAGCAGTTCTTC. Translated, it gives CASSFGTGYNEQFF.

The chain links TRBV27 to TRBJ2-1, with D perhaps matching TRBD1 or TRBD2 (5 bases each). The CDR3 is 14 amino acids. Germline CDR1 is MNHEY and CDR2 is SMNVEV (reference sequence). Trimming shortened V by 5 bases and J by 8 bases, and 16 bases separated the two germline ends. The CDR3 sequence is CASSPTGPADEQFF. The CDR3 nucleotides are TGTGCCAGCAGTCCTACGGGGCCTGCCGATGAGCAGTTCTTC.

The V and J genes are TRBV30 and TRBJ1-2; 9 bases are a match to TRBD1. Trimming removed 0 bases from V and 8 bases from J; junction bases left unmatched: 4. The germline V gene has CDR1 GTSNPN and CDR2 SVGIG (reference sequence). The CDR3 runs 13 residues. CDR3 sequence reads: CAWSVTGGSGYTF. CDR3 sequence (DNA): TGTGCCTGGAGTGTGACAGGGGGGAGCGGCTACACCTTC. Full variable domain (outside the CDR3, taken from reference TRBV30 and TRBJ1-2): SQTIHQWPATLVQPVGSPLSLECTVEGTSNPNLYWYRQAAGRGLQLLFYSVGIGQISSEVPQNLSASRPQDRQFILSSKKLLLSDSGFYLCAWSVTGGSGYTFGSGTRLTVV.

The chain combines TRBV9 with TRBJ2-6; 10 nucleotides align to TRBD1. V lost 0 bases to trimming and J lost 0 bases; unmatched junction nucleotides: 9. This CDR3 region has 20 residues. Germline CDR1 reads SGDLS; CDR2 reads YYNGEE. The chain's CDR3 is CASSVGVSGQGNSGANVLTF. DNA of the CDR3: TGTGCCAGCAGCGTAGGAGTTTCGGGACAGGGGAACTCTGGGGCCAACGTCCTGACTTTC.

CDR3 nucleotides: TGTGCCAGCAGTTGGGGGACAGCCAATGAAAAACTGTTTTTT. Amino acids: CASSWGTANEKLFF. This sequence joins TRBV28 and TRBJ1-4, with TRBD1 matching over 7 bases. The CDR3 is 14 amino acids. CDR1 is MDHEN, CDR2 SYDVKM, per germline. After removal of 4 bases from V and 5 bases from J, the junction contained 4 bases not matched to a gene.